The 27 T cell receptor beta chains below come from one sample, sequenced in a study of blood T cell repertoires in COVID-19. The protocol was immunoSEQ multiplex PCR, while the TCRdb copy is restricted to in-frame clones and leaves out a portion. The sample consists of fewer than 300,000 clones, just over 85% of them appearing once. Sample: PBMCs or T cells enriched from blood (not recorded which). Receptor source: a man aged 18 to 30 who had recovered from COVID-19.

The chain is built from TRBV9 and TRBJ1-3, with TRBD1 as a possible D gene (6 bases). The CDR3 is 15 amino acids. The V gene lost 4 bases and the J gene lost 0 bases, with 11 bases spanning the gap. The V gene's germline CDR1 is SGDLS and CDR2 YYNGEE. In DNA form, the CDR3 reads TGTGCCAGCAGCCGGGAGGGGGGCTCTGGAAACACCATATATTTT. This gives the protein CASSREGGSGNTIYF.

This clone has only one observation. This chain uses TRBV4-2 with TRBJ2-7; unclear D gene. V was trimmed by 0 bases and J by 4 bases, leaving 10 bases between them. The germline gives CDR1 LGHNA, CDR2 YNFKEQ. The CDR3 consists of 14 residues. The CDR3 region has the DNA TGTGCCAGCAGCCAAGATGCCAGGTCTTACGAGCAGTACTTC. Translation gives CASSQDARSYEQYF.

This clone showed up just a few times. The chain is built from TRBV11-2 and TRBJ2-3; no definite D call. CDR1 SGHAT and CDR2 FQNNGV come from the germline V gene. The length of the CDR3 is 15 residues. V was cut by 2 bases and J by 0 bases, with 9 bases left in between. CDR3 sequence: CASSLSPGSTDTQYF. The CDR3 DNA reads TGTGCCAGCAGCTTAAGTCCAGGAAGCACAGATACGCAGTATTTT. Looking up the rest from reference TRBV11-2 and TRBJ2-3 gives the full variable domain: EAGVAQSPRYKIIEKRQSVAFWCNPISGHATLYWYQQILGQGPKLLIQFQNNGVVDDSQLPKDRFSAERLKGVDSTLKIQPAKLEDSAVYLCASSLSPGSTDTQYFGPGTRLTVL.

There are a few counts of this clone. Other DNA sequences in the same sample also yield this CDR3. This chain connects TRBV19 to TRBJ1-1; the match to TRBD1 covers 7 bases. Trimming removed 6 bases from V and 0 bases from J; junction bases left unmatched: 7. Per the germline V gene, CDR1 is LNHDA and CDR2 is SQIVND (reference sequence). CDR3 length equals 15 residues. As DNA, the CDR3 is TGTGCCAGTAGAACAGGGGATTCAATGAACACTGAAGCTTTCTTT. Translated: CASRTGDSMNTEAFF.

This chain uses TRBV9 with TRBJ2-7; unclear D gene. The CDR3 sequence is 15 residues long. Trimming removed 0 bases at V and 3 bases at J, with 13 bases between. Germline values: CDR1 SGDLS, CDR2 YYNGEE. Here the CDR3 DNA reads TGTGCCAGCAGCGTAGGAGCTGGCAGGTACTACGAGCAGTACTTC. Encoded protein: CASSVGAGRYYEQYF.

The J gene is TRBJ1-2, the V gene TRBV5-1; 7 bases are a match to TRBD1. CDR1 SGHRS and CDR2 YFSETQ come from the germline V gene. The CDR3 contains 12 residues. Trimming took 2 bases from V and 6 from J; bases not matched to a gene: 1. The CDR3 region has the DNA TGCGCCAGCAGCTTTGACAGGGATGGCTACACCTTC. Amino acids: CASSFDRDGYTF.

The rearrangement links TRBV3-1 (or the pseudogene TRBV3-2) to TRBJ1-1, with 8 bases aligning to TRBD1. Per the germline V gene, CDR1 is LGHDT and CDR2 is YNNKEL (reference sequence). V shed 8 bases, J shed 1 base, and the junction held 3 bases outside the gene matches. The CDR3 runs to 13 residues. The CDR3 sequence is CASGQGANTEAFF. The CDR3, as DNA: TGTGCCAGCGGACAGGGAGCGAACACTGAAGCTTTCTTT.

The CDR3 sequence is CASSPVRRGGGLGGYTF. As DNA, the CDR3 is TGTGCCAGCAGCCCAGTCCGACGGGGAGGGGGATTGGGTGGCTACACCTTC. This rearrangement joins TRBV5-4 to TRBJ1-2, with D possibly TRBD1 on 6 matching bases. There are 17 residues in the CDR3. The V gene's germline CDR1 is SGHNT and CDR2 YYREEE (reference sequence). Trimming took off 4 bases at V and 7 bases at J, with 26 bases between the two ends.

V usage is TRBV23-1 and J usage is TRBJ2-3; D may be TRBD1 (5 bases). TRBV23-1 is flagged as an ORF with uncertain function. This CDR3 spans 14 amino acids. Trimming pared 6 bases from V and 1 base from J, leaving 11 bases between. The CDR3 sequence: CASSPTDCTDTQYF. The DNA of the CDR3 is TGCGCCAGCAGCCCGACAGATTGCACAGATACGCAGTATTTT.

J is TRBJ1-1 and V is TRBV14; D is uncertain. Germline V gives CDR1 SGHDN, CDR2 FVKESK. Trimming stripped 4 bases from V and 2 bases from J, with 14 bases between. The CDR3 has 15 amino acids. For the CDR3, the DNA is TGTGCCAGCAGCCTTCTTGGACTGATAAACACTGAAGCTTTCTTT. Its protein product is CASSLLGLINTEAFF.

The chain links TRBV28 to TRBJ2-7; 10 nucleotides align to TRBD2. The CDR3 is made up of 13 amino acids. The germline CDR1 and CDR2 sequences are MDHEN and SYDVKM. The V and J ends lost 10 bases and 5 bases, in that order; junction bases with no gene match: 8. The CDR3 DNA follows: TGTGCCACCTCTAGCGGGAGTAACCACGAGCAGTACTTC. This codes for CATSSGSNHEQYF.

The rearrangement uses TRBV10-3 and TRBJ1-1, with D possibly matching TRBD1 (5 bases). The CDR3 is made up of 15 amino acids. CDR1 and CDR2 from the germline V gene are ENHRY and SYGVKD. V was trimmed by 6 bases and J by 1 base, leaving 15 bases between them. The CDR3 region has the DNA TGTGCCATCAGGCCCGGACGGACACCGAACACTGAAGCTTTCTTT. Encoded protein: CAIRPGRTPNTEAFF.

The table lists this clone with a few counts. The gene calls are TRBV18 and TRBJ1-5, with a possible D match to TRBD1 (5 bases). CDR3 length: 12 amino acids. Germline V gives CDR1 KGHSH, CDR2 LQKENI. V was trimmed by 0 bases and J by 9 bases, leaving 6 bases between them. CDR3 nucleotide sequence: TGTGCCAGCTCACCACCGCAGGGGCCCCAGCATTTT. It specifies CASSPPQGPQHF.

The rearrangement joins TRBV1 to TRBJ2-4; TRBD2 was called by the table and not checked on the DNA. TRBV1 is given as a pseudogene. The CDR3 loop spans 21 amino acids. This chain's CDR3 is CTSSQVLCVAGGLGAKNIQYF. The CDR3 DNA reads TGCACCAGCAGCCAAGTATTGTGTGTAGCGGGGGGGCTCGGAGCCAAAAACATTCAGTACTTC.

V and J are TRBV7-9 and TRBJ1-1; D gene ambiguous. V dropped 5 bases and J dropped 0 bases, with 10 bases sitting between them. CDR3 size: 14 residues. The germline V gene has CDR1 SEHNR and CDR2 FQNEAQ (reference sequence). The CDR3 sequence: CASSQQIMNTEAFF. In DNA, the CDR3 is TGTGCCAGCAGCCAACAGATTATGAACACTGAAGCTTTCTTT.

The rearrangement uses TRBV3-1 (or the pseudogene TRBV3-2) and TRBJ1-2, with D maybe TRBD1 (6 bases). Germline CDR1 reads LGHDT; CDR2 reads YNNKEL (reference sequence). V lost 1 base to trimming and J lost 7 bases, with 19 bases between them. This CDR3 has 16 residues. In DNA, the CDR3 is TGTGCCAGCAGCCAAGGTGAAGGGGGAGCAAGTGGTGGCTACACCTTC. This encodes CASSQGEGGASGGYTF.

The V and J genes are TRBV7-2 and TRBJ2-7; D may be TRBD2 (6 bases). Trimming took off 4 bases at V and 3 bases at J, with 16 bases between the two ends. This CDR3 is built from 15 residues. Germline V gene lookup returns CDR1 SGHTA and CDR2 FQGNSA. The CDR3 nucleotides are TGTGCCAGCAGCTCCACCGGGGCGGGGATCTACGAGCAGTACTTC. Encoded protein: CASSSTGAGIYEQYF.

This clone was counted a few times. This rearrangement joins TRBV11-2 to TRBJ2-7; 11 nucleotides match TRBD2. The CDR3 loop spans 14 amino acids. V dropped 5 bases and J dropped 3; count of bases not matched to a gene: 3. Germline V lookup: CDR1 SGHAT, CDR2 FQNNGV. CDR3 region: CASSPGTSGYEQYF. CDR3 bases: TGTGCCAGCAGCCCAGGGACTAGCGGCTACGAGCAGTACTTC.

The V and J genes are TRBV29-1 and TRBJ2-3; the D is unclear. There are 10 residues in the CDR3. From germline, CDR1 is SQVTM and CDR2 ANQGSEA. Trimming cost V 4 bases and J 5 bases, with 4 bases left between them. The CDR3 nucleotides read TGCAGCGTTGTCCTAGATACGCAGTATTTT. It codes for CSVVLDTQYF.

J is TRBJ2-1 and V is TRBV2, with 11 bases aligning to TRBD1. CDR1 and CDR2 (germline): SNHLY, FYNNEI. The CDR3 sequence is 13 residues long. Losses at the gene ends were 4 bases for V and 10 bases for J; bases not matched to a gene: 3. The CDR3 spells CASSGDRGWEQFF. The CDR3 DNA sequence: TGTGCCAGCAGTGGGGACAGGGGGTGGGAGCAGTTCTTC.

This rearrangement joins TRBV29-1 to TRBJ1-3; D remains unclear. V was pared by 0 bases and J by 0 bases, with 6 bases between. The CDR3 is made up of 14 amino acids. Germline CDR1 and CDR2: SQVTM and ANQGSEA. CDR3 sequence reads: CSVEDFGSGNTIYF. For the CDR3, the DNA is TGCAGCGTTGAAGATTTCGGCTCTGGAAACACCATATATTTT.

This clone occurred once. The chain has TRBV5-6 and TRBJ1-2; 10 nucleotides agree with TRBD1. The CDR3 spans 14 residues. Germline V gene sequence: CDR1 SGHDT, CDR2 YYEEEE. The J segment lost 8 bases and the V segment lost 3 bases, leaving 7 bases of the junction unmatched. The CDR3 nucleotides read TGTGCCAGCAGCTCCGGGACAGGGGCTCGGGGCTACACCTTC. Protein: CASSSGTGARGYTF.

This chain links TRBV9 with TRBJ2-1; TRBD2 matches at 10 bases. J gave up 4 bases and V 3 bases, and 4 bases lay outside the gene matches. The CDR3 totals 15 residues. In germline, CDR1 is SGDLS, CDR2 YYNGEE. CDR3 protein: CASSGGLADYNEQFF. The DNA for the CDR3 is TGTGCCAGCAGCGGAGGACTAGCGGATTACAATGAGCAGTTCTTC.

The chain has TRBV19 and TRBJ1-1, with D possibly TRBD1 on 5 matching bases. V lost 4 bases to trimming and J lost 5 bases, with 11 bases between them. The germline V gene encodes CDR1 LNHDA and CDR2 SQIVND (reference sequence). The CDR3 runs to 13 residues. The chain's CDR3 is CASSTVRVTEAFF. The DNA of the CDR3 is TGTGCCAGTAGTACGGTCAGGGTAACTGAAGCTTTCTTT.

The genes are TRBV19 and TRBJ1-2; D gene unclear. In germline, CDR1 is LNHDA, CDR2 SQIVND (reference sequence). Trimming left V 7 bases short and J 4 bases short, with 13 bases between. This CDR3 region has 13 residues. Written as DNA, the CDR3 is TGTGCCAGTAAATTCGAGGGAACCTATGGCTACACCTTC. Its translation is CASKFEGTYGYTF.

The chain links TRBV27 to TRBJ2-7; 7 bases are a match to TRBD1. This CDR3 contains 15 residues. Unmatched junction bases numbered 9, after V lost 5 bases and J lost 2 bases. The germline V gene has CDR1 MNHEY and CDR2 SMNVEV (reference sequence). The CDR3 nucleotides read TGTGCCAGCAGTCCGGGACAGTCAGCTACCTACGAGCAGTACTTC. Translation gives CASSPGQSATYEQYF.

This clone was seen once. V and J are TRBV5-1 and TRBJ2-5; 8 positions match TRBD1. This CDR3 comprises 15 residues. Germline lookup yields CDR1 SGHRS and CDR2 YFSETQ. Trimming removed 4 bases from V and 5 bases from J; junction bases left unmatched: 10. This CDR3 is CASSRDRPKDETQYF. The CDR3 DNA is TGCGCCAGCAGCCGGGACAGGCCAAAGGATGAGACCCAGTACTTC.